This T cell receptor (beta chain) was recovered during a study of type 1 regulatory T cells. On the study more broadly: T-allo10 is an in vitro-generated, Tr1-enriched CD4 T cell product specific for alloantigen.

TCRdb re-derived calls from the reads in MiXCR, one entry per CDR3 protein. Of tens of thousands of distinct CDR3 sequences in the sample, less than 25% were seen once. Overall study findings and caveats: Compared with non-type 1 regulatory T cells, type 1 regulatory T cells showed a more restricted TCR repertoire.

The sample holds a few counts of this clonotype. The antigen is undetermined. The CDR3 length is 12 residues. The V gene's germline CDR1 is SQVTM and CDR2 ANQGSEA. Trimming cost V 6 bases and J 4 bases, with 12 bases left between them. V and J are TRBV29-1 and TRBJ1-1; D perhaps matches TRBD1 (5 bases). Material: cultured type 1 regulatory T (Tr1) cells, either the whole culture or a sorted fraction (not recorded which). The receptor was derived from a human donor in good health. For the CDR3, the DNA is TGCAGCGTCGCCAGGGCGGGCACTGAAGCTTTCTTT. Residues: CSVARAGTEAFF.